A single sample gave rise to the 20 T cell receptor beta chains below, sequenced in a study of CD8+ T cells in alopecia areata. RNA, once extracted, was reverse transcribed into cDNA for use as the sequencing template. Repertoires were generated with immunoSEQ multiplex PCR, while TCRdb's copy carries only in-frame clones and drops some. The sample includes about 110,000 clones, roughly 64% of them seen just once. The sample was CD8+ T cells sorted from blood. The receptor set was obtained from a human donor in good health.

This clone was seen only once. The rearrangement links TRBV6-5 to TRBJ1-1; D is possibly TRBD1 (5 bases). The CDR3 is made up of 14 amino acids. The V gene's germline CDR1 is MNHEY and CDR2 SVGAGI. With 4 bases removed from V and 3 bases from J, the gap between germline ends came to 12 bases. The CDR3 region is CASSWDGDYTEAFF. The CDR3 region has the DNA TGTGCCAGCAGTTGGGACGGTGACTACACTGAAGCTTTCTTT.

This clone was detected ten times or more. The V and J genes are TRBV13 and TRBJ1-2; TRBD1 matches at 8 bases. Looked up from germline, CDR1 is PRHDT and CDR2 is FYEKMQ (reference sequence). Trimming at V came to 5 bases and at J to 4 bases, leaving 12 bases not matched to a gene. The CDR3 covers 16 residues. The CDR3 spells CASSHGDGQGSYGYTF. CDR3 coding DNA: TGTGCCAGCAGCCACGGAGACGGACAGGGATCCTATGGCTACACCTTC.

Comments on this clone: Other DNA sequences from this sample encode an identical CDR3 as well. The chain combines TRBV7-2 with TRBJ2-7, with TRBD2 matching over 11 bases. V lost 5 bases to trimming and J lost 4 bases; unmatched junction nucleotides: 7. The CDR3 totals 15 residues. Per germline, CDR1 SGHTA and CDR2 FQGNSA. Here the CDR3 DNA reads TGTGCCAGCAGCCTTGTTACTAGCGGGGGTTACGAGCAGTACTTC. Its translation: CASSLVTSGGYEQYF. Full variable domain (outside the CDR3, taken from reference TRBV7-2 and TRBJ2-7): GAGVSQSPSNKVTEKGKDVELRCDPISGHTALYWYRQSLGQGLEFLIYFQGNSAPDKSGLPSDRFSAERTGGSVSTLTIQRTQQEDSAVYLCASSLVTSGGYEQYFGPGTRLTVT.

V and J are TRBV4-2 and TRBJ2-5, with D uncertain. Germline loops: CDR1 LGHNA, CDR2 YNFKEQ. The V end was cut by 0 bases, the J end by 5 bases, with 16 bases between. The CDR3 consists of 16 residues. The CDR3 is CASSQDRRSDWETQYF. DNA for the CDR3: TGTGCCAGCAGCCAAGATAGACGAAGCGATTGGGAGACCCAGTACTTC.

This clone was seen a single time. V usage is TRBV30 and J usage is TRBJ1-6; D is perhaps TRBD1 (6 bases). The CDR3 length is 15 residues. Germline V lookup: CDR1 GTSNPN, CDR2 SVGIG (reference sequence). The V end lost 0 bases, the J end lost 6 bases, and 12 bases lay between the germline ends. As DNA, the CDR3 is TGTGCCTGGAGTGTACTTGGCAGGGGTAATTCACCCCTCCACTTT. Translation: CAWSVLGRGNSPLHF.

This clone has just a few counts. This chain uses TRBV9 with TRBJ1-1; unclear D gene. The germline gives CDR1 SGDLS, CDR2 YYNGEE. V dropped 4 bases and J dropped 4 bases, with 23 bases sitting between them. The CDR3 length is 17 residues. The CDR3 is CASSPVTGPPVGTEAFF. The CDR3, as DNA: TGTGCCAGCAGCCCCGTGACCGGACCCCCCGTGGGCACTGAAGCTTTCTTT.

In the case of this clone: With only one base between it and a far larger clone, this is likely a read error. Other DNA sequences from this sample encode an identical CDR3 as well. V and J are TRBV7-2 and TRBJ2-1, with D possibly TRBD1 on 6 matching bases. The CDR3 consists of 16 residues. CDR1 is SGHTA and CDR2 is FQGNSA in the germline V gene. V lost 5 bases, J lost 1 base, and 15 bases lay in between. CDR3 loop: CASSQDQGSSYNEQFF. The CDR3 DNA sequence: TGTGCCAGCAGCCAAGATCAGGGGTCGTCCTACAATGAGCAGTTCTTC.

This clone has a handful of counts. J is TRBJ2-7 and V is TRBV2; D might be TRBD2 (6 bases). This CDR3 has 13 residues. Trimming took 11 bases from V and 2 from J, leaving 16 bases between them. Germline V gene sequence: CDR1 SNHLY, CDR2 FYNNEI. The CDR3 reads CAVSEWGAYEQYF. The CDR3 DNA follows: TGTGCCGTTAGTGAATGGGGGGCCTACGAGCAGTACTTC.

The chain is built from TRBV29-1 and TRBJ1-2; 10 bases fit TRBD1. Germline values: CDR1 SQVTM, CDR2 ANQGSEA. Trimming removed 6 bases from V and 6 bases from J; junction bases left unmatched: 10. The CDR3 sequence is 14 residues long. DNA of the CDR3: TGCAGCGTCGTGCCGGGACAGGGGCGGGATGGCTACACCTTC. Its protein is CSVVPGQGRDGYTF. Full variable domain (missing parts from reference TRBV29-1 and TRBJ1-2): SAVISQKPSRDICQRGTSLTIQCQVDSQVTMMFWYRQQPGQSLTLIATANQGSEATYESGFVIDKFPISRPNLTFSTLTVSNMSPEDSSIYLCSVVPGQGRDGYTFGSGTRLTVV.

The genes are TRBV9 and TRBJ2-4; D not certain. The CDR3 consists of 13 residues. The germline V gene has CDR1 SGDLS and CDR2 YYNGEE. Trimming pared 3 bases from V and 0 bases from J, leaving 4 bases between. The CDR3 coding sequence is TGTGCCAGCAGCGGTCTAGCCAAAAACATTCAGTACTTC. Protein product: CASSGLAKNIQYF.

This clone was seen a handful of times. CDR3 coding DNA: TGTGCCAGTAGCCCCAACCGGGGCAGCAATGAGCAGTTCTTC. This gives the protein CASSPNRGSNEQFF. The chain uses TRBV19 and TRBJ2-1, with D perhaps TRBD1 or TRBD2 (5 bases each). Germline values: CDR1 LNHDA, CDR2 SQIVND (reference sequence). V was shortened by 6 bases and J by 6 bases, with 15 bases between the two germline ends. The CDR3 is made up of 14 amino acids.

The chain is built from TRBV13 and TRBJ2-1, with 7 nucleotides matching TRBD2. The CDR3 spans 13 residues. Germline CDR1 is PRHDT and CDR2 is FYEKMQ (reference sequence). V gave up 3 bases and J gave up 8 bases; unmatched junction bases: 4. CDR3 sequence: CASSLRLAYEQFF. The CDR3 bases are TGTGCCAGCAGCTTGAGACTAGCCTATGAGCAGTTCTTC.

The J gene is TRBJ2-1, the V gene TRBV30; D call uncertain. CDR3 length equals 12 residues. Germline CDR1 and CDR2: GTSNPN and SVGIG (reference sequence). V was trimmed by 0 bases and J by 7 bases, leaving 7 bases between them. CDR3 coding DNA: TGTGCCTGGAGTGTATCCGGGAATGAGCAGTTCTTC. Protein sequence: CAWSVSGNEQFF.

The gene calls are TRBV30 and TRBJ2-5; TRBD1 matches 9 bases. Germline CDR1 and CDR2: GTSNPN and SVGIG (reference sequence). V was clipped by 8 bases and J by 5 bases; unmatched bases: 9. There are 13 residues in the CDR3. CDR3 protein: CAVSAGTGETQYF. CDR3 sequence (DNA): TGTGCCGTCTCTGCGGGGACAGGGGAGACCCAGTACTTC.

The chain recombines TRBV11-2 with TRBJ2-7, with TRBD1 matching over 11 bases. V lost 0 bases to trimming and J lost 4 bases; unmatched junction nucleotides: 5. This CDR3 is 16 amino acids long. Germline CDR1 SGHAT, CDR2 FQNNGV. As DNA, the CDR3 is TGTGCCAGCAGCTTAGATGGACAGGGGGCGTCTTACGAGCAGTACTTC. Its protein product is CASSLDGQGASYEQYF.

This chain joins TRBV6-5 and TRBJ1-6; D is unclear. Trimming shortened V by 0 bases and J by 5 bases, and 11 bases separated the two germline ends. Looked up from germline, CDR1 is MNHEY and CDR2 is SVGAGI. CDR3 length equals 16 residues. The CDR3 loop is CASSYSDGWDNSPLHF. The DNA for the CDR3 is TGTGCCAGCAGTTACTCCGACGGTTGGGATAATTCACCCCTCCACTTT.

The chain has TRBV5-4 and TRBJ2-3; D perhaps matches TRBD2 (5 bases). The CDR3 is made up of 15 amino acids. Germline CDR1 SGHNT, CDR2 YYREEE (reference sequence). Trimming cost V 4 bases and J 0 bases, with 12 bases left between them. This CDR3 is CASSNLEGSTDTQYF. DNA of the CDR3: TGTGCCAGCAGCAATCTCGAGGGAAGCACAGATACGCAGTATTTT.

The chain combines TRBV4-3 with TRBJ1-2; the D is unclear. The CDR3 is made up of 15 amino acids. The V end was cut by 6 bases, the J end by 3 bases, with 17 bases between. In germline, CDR1 is LGHNA, CDR2 YSLEER. The CDR3 here is CASSHVGRADYGYTF. The DNA of the CDR3 is TGCGCCAGCAGTCACGTAGGGCGGGCCGACTATGGCTACACCTTC.

This clone has only a few counts. The chain links TRBV4-2 to TRBJ2-3; 15 nucleotides agree with TRBD2. The length of the CDR3 is 18 residues. The V gene end was trimmed by 1 base and the J gene end by 5 bases; junction bases not matched to a gene: 7. Germline V gene lookup returns CDR1 LGHNA and CDR2 YNFKEQ. The CDR3 nucleotides are TGTGCCAGCAGCCAAGGGACTAGCGGGGGGGCTTCGGGAGATACGCAGTATTTT. Its translation is CASSQGTSGGASGDTQYF.

This clone was seen just once. The chain recombines TRBV19 with TRBJ2-3; D may be TRBD2 (6 bases). Germline-derived CDR1 and CDR2 are LNHDA and SQIVND (reference sequence). The germline V and J ends were trimmed by 10 bases and 1 base, with 15 bases remaining between them. The CDR3 has 14 amino acids. DNA of the CDR3: TGTGCCACACAACCGGGGGTTCGCACAGATACGCAGTATTTT. Translating it yields CATQPGVRTDTQYF. The full variable domain, its missing parts supplied by reference TRBV19 and TRBJ2-3, is DGGITQSPKYLFRKEGQNVTLSCEQNLNHDAMYWYRQDPGQGLRLIYYSQIVNDFQKGDIAEGYSVSREKKESFPLTVTSAQKNPTAFYLCATQPGVRTDTQYFGPGTRLTVL.